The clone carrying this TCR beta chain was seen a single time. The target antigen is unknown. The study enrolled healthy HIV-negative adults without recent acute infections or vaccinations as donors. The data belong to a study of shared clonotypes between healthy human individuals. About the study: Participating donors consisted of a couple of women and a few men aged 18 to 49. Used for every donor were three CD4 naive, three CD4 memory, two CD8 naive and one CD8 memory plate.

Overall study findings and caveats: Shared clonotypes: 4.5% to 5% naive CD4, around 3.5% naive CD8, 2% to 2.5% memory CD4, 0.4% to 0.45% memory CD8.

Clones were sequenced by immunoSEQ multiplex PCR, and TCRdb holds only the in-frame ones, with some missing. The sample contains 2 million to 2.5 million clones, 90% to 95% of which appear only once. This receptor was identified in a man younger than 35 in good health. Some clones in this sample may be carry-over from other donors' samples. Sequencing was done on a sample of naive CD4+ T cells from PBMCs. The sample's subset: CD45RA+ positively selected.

The CDR3 DNA is TGTGCCAGCAGCCGTGTCGTGGAGAGCGATGAGCAGTTCTTC. It yields the protein CASSRVVESDEQFF. The V and J genes are TRBV7-8 and TRBJ2-1, with no clear D. V was clipped by 5 bases and J by 8 bases, with 16 bases between them. CDR1 SGHVS and CDR2 FQNEAQ come from the germline V gene. The CDR3 sequence is 14 residues long.